The 16 T cell receptor beta chains presented below share a single source sample, sequenced in a study of cytomegalovirus exposure and HLA in healthy donors. PCR employed 60 Vbeta and 13 Jbeta primers. The protocol was immunoSEQ multiplex PCR, while the TCRdb copy is restricted to in-frame clones and leaves out a portion. Among roughly 190,000 clones listed, more than 9.5% were seen once. Sequences were obtained from PBMCs. These receptors all come from a man in his fifties or sixties in good health and CMV-seropositive.

This clone appeared a few times. The chain links TRBV7-2 to TRBJ1-1; D remains ambiguous. The ends were cut back, 1 base at V and 0 bases at J, with 9 bases in the middle. The CDR3 extends over 15 amino acids. Germline V gene data show CDR1 as SGHTA and CDR2 as FQGNSA. CDR3 amino acids: CASSLGAGMNTEAFF. For the CDR3, the DNA is TGTGCCAGCAGCTTAGGCGCGGGGATGAACACTGAAGCTTTCTTT. Drawing the rest from reference TRBV7-2 and TRBJ1-1, the complete variable domain is GAGVSQSPSNKVTEKGKDVELRCDPISGHTALYWYRQSLGQGLEFLIYFQGNSAPDKSGLPSDRFSAERTGGSVSTLTIQRTQQEDSAVYLCASSLGAGMNTEAFFGQGTRLTVV.

This clone was seen more than once but under ten times. This chain uses TRBV5-1 with TRBJ2-3, with 7 bases aligning to TRBD1. The CDR3 is 15 residues long. V was pared by 2 bases and J by 4 bases, with 7 bases of the junction left unmatched. CDR1 and CDR2 from the germline V gene are SGHRS and YFSETQ. CDR3 sequence (DNA): TGCGCCAGCAGCTTAGGGACAGTAAGGGCAGATACGCAGTATTTT. Its translation: CASSLGTVRADTQYF.

The chain recombines TRBV7-8 with TRBJ2-5, with 7 bases lining up with TRBD1. V was clipped by 5 bases and J by 8 bases; unmatched bases: 8. Germline V gene sequence: CDR1 SGHVS, CDR2 FQNEAQ. The CDR3 covers 13 residues. CDR3 residues: CASSRGQAVTQYF. In DNA form, the CDR3 reads TGTGCCAGCAGCCGCGGACAGGCGGTCACCCAGTACTTC. The complete variable domain, with remaining parts taken from reference TRBV7-8 and TRBJ2-5, reads GAGVSQSPRYKVAKRGQDVALRCDPISGHVSLFWYQQALGQGPEFLTYFQNEAQLDKSGLPSDRFFAERPEGSVSTLKIQRTQQEDSAVYLCASSRGQAVTQYFGPGTRLLVL.

This clone was picked up many times. V gene TRBV5-1 combines with J gene TRBJ1-6; 8 bases align to TRBD1. CDR1 and CDR2 from the germline V gene are SGHRS and YFSETQ. This CDR3 has 14 residues. V was clipped by 2 bases and J by 10 bases; unmatched bases: 5. DNA for the CDR3: TGCGCCAGCAGCTTCGGACAGGGTCAATCACCCCTCCACTTT. Its protein is CASSFGQGQSPLHF.

The CDR3 region is CASSLVTSGVETQYF. The DNA of the CDR3 is TGTGCCAGCAGCTTAGTGACTAGCGGGGTGGAGACCCAGTACTTC. V and J are TRBV7-8 and TRBJ2-5; 11 bases agree with TRBD2. Germline V CDR1 and CDR2: SGHVS, FQNEAQ. There are 15 residues in the CDR3. J was trimmed by 5 bases and V by 1 base; bases with no gene match: 3.

The chain carries TRBV4-3 and TRBJ2-7, with D perhaps TRBD2 (5 bases). This CDR3 has 15 residues. Germline loops: CDR1 LGHNA, CDR2 YSLEER. V gave up 1 base and J gave up 0 bases, with 10 bases separating them. The CDR3 DNA reads as TGCGCCAGCAGCCAAGTTGAAGGGAGCTCCTACGAGCAGTACTTC. Translating gives CASSQVEGSSYEQYF.

This clone has more than one count but fewer than ten. The J gene is TRBJ1-5, the V gene TRBV2, with TRBD1 matching 9 bases. J was trimmed by 7 bases and V by 0 bases; bases with no gene match: 10. CDR1 and CDR2 from the germline V gene are SNHLY and FYNNEI. The CDR3 has 17 amino acids. The CDR3 region has the DNA TGTGCCAGCAGTGAAGCGCGGGGGGACAGGGTAGGCCAGCCCCAGCATTTT. It is translated as CASSEARGDRVGQPQHF.

V gene TRBV7-7 combines with J gene TRBJ2-3, with no clear D. CDR1 SSHAT and CDR2 FNYEAQ come from the germline V gene (reference sequence). The CDR3 runs to 15 residues. The V end was cut by 1 base, the J end by 4 bases, with 12 bases between. The CDR3 here is CASSLGLAGPDTQYF. CDR3 DNA: TGTGCCAGCAGCTTAGGCCTGGCAGGCCCAGATACGCAGTATTTT.

This chain links TRBV4-2 with TRBJ1-2, with TRBD1 as a possible D gene (6 bases). Trimming cost V 0 bases and J 2 bases, with 16 bases left between them. CDR1 LGHNA and CDR2 YNFKEQ come from the germline V gene. CDR3 length: 17 amino acids. The CDR3: CASSQDYGGRINYGYTF. The CDR3 nucleotides read TGTGCCAGCAGCCAAGATTACGGGGGGCGAATAAACTATGGCTACACCTTC.

CDR3 amino acids: CASRTGTGTGELFF. CDR3 DNA sequence: TGTGCCAGCAGAACCGGGACAGGGACCGGGGAGCTGTTTTTT. The chain joins TRBV11-3 to TRBJ2-2; 9 positions agree with TRBD1. Germline V gene data show CDR1 as SGHNT and CDR2 as YENEEA. The V and J ends lost 6 bases and 5 bases, in that order; junction bases with no gene match: 4. CDR3 size: 14 residues.

The V gene is TRBV6-5, the J gene TRBJ1-2; 7 bases line up with TRBD1. The CDR3 sequence is 13 residues long. Per germline, CDR1 MNHEY and CDR2 SVGAGI. J lost 7 bases, V lost 5 bases, and 7 bases had no gene match. CDR3 sequence (DNA): TGTGCCAGCAGTGACATAAACAGGGGTGGCTACACCTTC. As protein: CASSDINRGGYTF.

The chain joins TRBV19 to TRBJ1-3, with D unclear. The CDR3 extends over 13 amino acids. Germline CDR1 LNHDA, CDR2 SQIVND (reference sequence). Trimming took 5 bases from V and 0 from J, leaving 5 bases between them. The CDR3 coding sequence is TGTGCCAGTAGTCTCTACTCTGGAAACACCATATATTTT. Its protein product is CASSLYSGNTIYF.

The rearrangement links TRBV5-1 to TRBJ2-3; 7 positions agree with TRBD1. Germline V gene lookup returns CDR1 SGHRS and CDR2 YFSETQ. CDR3 length: 16 residues. V lost 4 bases, J lost 2 bases, and 10 bases stayed unmatched. This CDR3 is CASSRQGQVDTDTQYF. CDR3 DNA sequence: TGCGCCAGCAGCAGACAAGGACAGGTTGACACAGATACGCAGTATTTT.

This clone was recorded a few times. This chain joins TRBV5-4 and TRBJ1-4; 7 nucleotides align to TRBD1. CDR1 is SGHNT, CDR2 YYREEE, per germline (reference sequence). The V gene end was trimmed by 4 bases and the J gene end by 5 bases; junction bases not matched to a gene: 5. The CDR3 is made up of 14 amino acids. CDR3: CASSMDRFNEKLFF. The CDR3 DNA sequence: TGTGCCAGCAGCATGGACAGGTTCAATGAAAAACTGTTTTTT.

This clone was seen more than once but under ten times. This chain joins TRBV7-2 and TRBJ1-5; D unclear. Germline values: CDR1 SGHTA, CDR2 FQGNSA. This CDR3 region has 16 residues. Trimming stripped 1 base from V and 3 bases from J, with 13 bases between. This CDR3 reads CASSLGSAGPNQPQHF. CDR3 bases: TGTGCCAGCAGCTTAGGGTCGGCAGGTCCCAATCAGCCCCAGCATTTT.

As to this clone: An end of the junction differs from the germline gene, which may be a read error. V gene TRBV7-7 combines with J gene TRBJ2-3; the D gene is possibly TRBD2 (6 bases). CDR3 length equals 14 residues. The germline V gene encodes CDR1 SSHAT and CDR2 FNYEAQ (reference sequence). CDR3 region: CASSLGTRGDTQYF. CDR3 in DNA: TGTGCTAGCAGCTTAGGGACTCGCGGAGATACGCAGTATTTT.